What follows is one T cell receptor (beta chain) and its context. Antigen specificity is unknown. The CDR3 loop spans 14 amino acids. Trimming removed 5 bases at V and 9 bases at J, with 17 bases between. The germline gives CDR1 LNHDA, CDR2 SQIVND (reference sequence). These data come from a study of T cells in narcolepsy. General study points: Reportedly, autoreactive clonotypes were serially detected in patients' blood but not controls'. HCRT-specific and TRIB2-specific autoreactive clonotypes appeared among same-patient CSF and blood CD4+ clonotypes. No autoreactive T cell clone sequences appeared in some memory CD4+ repertoires.

Repertoires were generated with immunoSEQ multiplex PCR, while TCRdb's copy carries only in-frame clones and drops some. The table lists around 39,000 clones, around 82% of them singletons. This sequence originates from a human donor with narcolepsy. The specimen was CD45RA- memory CD4+ T cells from PBMCs. The V gene is TRBV19, the J gene TRBJ2-1, with D possibly TRBD2 on 5 matching bases. CDR3 sequence reads: CASSLGVAAGEQFF. DNA for the CDR3: TGTGCCAGTAGTCTCGGGGTCGCAGCCGGTGAGCAGTTCTTC.